Sequencing of this TCR beta chain was carried out in a study of blood T cell repertoires in COVID-19 (dated by TCRdb to 2018 to 2020). With regard to the full study: Collaborator samples came from the United States, Italy and Spain and covered acute and convalescent phases of COVID-19. The repertoires were released in a freely available public database intended as a resource for research on the immune response to SARS-CoV-2. The dataset comprised deeply sampled blood TCRbeta repertoires from subjects exposed to, actively infected with, or recovered from COVID-19. The prospective study material was composed of cDNA or gDNA derived from T cells, B-cell-depleted T cells, or PBMCs. Where available, HLA class I and class II types were taken from metadata supplied by the sample provider and were not determined by assay-based typing. The samples were drawn from two sources: the first 160 participants of the ongoing ImmuneRACE study, and 950 to 1,500 subjects contributed by 6 global collaborators. Sample metadata almost always included a de-identified subject ID, COVID-19 status, age in years and sex.

V is reduced by 8 bases and J by 7 bases, leaving a spacing of 23 bases between them. CDR1 SGHDN and CDR2 FVKESK were looked up in the germline V gene. There are 15 amino acids in the CDR3, from cysteine to phenylalanine inclusive. The CDR3 DNA has 45 bases and is translated from base 1. TCRbeta CDR3 regions were amplified from genomic DNA using the immunoSEQ Assay, a bias-controlled multiplex PCR. The paper's processing steps were these. Nucleated cell counts per sample were estimated from amplification of reference gene primers within the assay. To quantify the absolute abundance of each unique TCRbeta CDR3 rearrangement, sequence reads were collapsed and filtered. For each sample, productive Simpson clonality was calculated as the square root of Simpson's diversity index over productive rearrangements. TCRdb took over this immuneACCESS table, retaining in-frame rearrangements with V and J assigned. Such tables are incomplete; in checked studies, under half of the missing clones stem from an unresolved V gene, and the remainder is unexplained. The DNA was the basis for D and trimming; V, J and clone size are from that table. In all, the sample holds hundreds of thousands of clones, and approximately 88% of those were seen once. The ten most abundant clones make up roughly 13% of the sample.

On this clone itself: The antigen it binds to is not known. No much larger clone is present one base from it, and per-base qualities are unavailable.

At one collaborating source in Seattle, patients were enrolled during active infection and were followed longitudinally through the course of disease. Whole blood was collected in K2EDTA tubes by collaborating institutions according to the institutions' own protocols. Collaborator samples were shipped for TCRbeta analysis as frozen whole blood, isolated PBMCs, or DNA extracted from either sample type. General study outcomes and caveats: How much clinical and demographic metadata was included differed by source and by participant, and the metadata was provided uncurated.

The sequenced material came from peripheral blood. This chain is built from TRBV14 and TRBJ1-2, with the D gene call left open. The receptor comes from a woman between 50 and 59 years old with COVID-19, enrolled during active disease. The nucleotide sequence is given as TGTGCCAGCTCCCACCGATCTCCGCCTACTTCTGGCTACACCTTC. Translated, this is CASSHRSPPTSGYTF.